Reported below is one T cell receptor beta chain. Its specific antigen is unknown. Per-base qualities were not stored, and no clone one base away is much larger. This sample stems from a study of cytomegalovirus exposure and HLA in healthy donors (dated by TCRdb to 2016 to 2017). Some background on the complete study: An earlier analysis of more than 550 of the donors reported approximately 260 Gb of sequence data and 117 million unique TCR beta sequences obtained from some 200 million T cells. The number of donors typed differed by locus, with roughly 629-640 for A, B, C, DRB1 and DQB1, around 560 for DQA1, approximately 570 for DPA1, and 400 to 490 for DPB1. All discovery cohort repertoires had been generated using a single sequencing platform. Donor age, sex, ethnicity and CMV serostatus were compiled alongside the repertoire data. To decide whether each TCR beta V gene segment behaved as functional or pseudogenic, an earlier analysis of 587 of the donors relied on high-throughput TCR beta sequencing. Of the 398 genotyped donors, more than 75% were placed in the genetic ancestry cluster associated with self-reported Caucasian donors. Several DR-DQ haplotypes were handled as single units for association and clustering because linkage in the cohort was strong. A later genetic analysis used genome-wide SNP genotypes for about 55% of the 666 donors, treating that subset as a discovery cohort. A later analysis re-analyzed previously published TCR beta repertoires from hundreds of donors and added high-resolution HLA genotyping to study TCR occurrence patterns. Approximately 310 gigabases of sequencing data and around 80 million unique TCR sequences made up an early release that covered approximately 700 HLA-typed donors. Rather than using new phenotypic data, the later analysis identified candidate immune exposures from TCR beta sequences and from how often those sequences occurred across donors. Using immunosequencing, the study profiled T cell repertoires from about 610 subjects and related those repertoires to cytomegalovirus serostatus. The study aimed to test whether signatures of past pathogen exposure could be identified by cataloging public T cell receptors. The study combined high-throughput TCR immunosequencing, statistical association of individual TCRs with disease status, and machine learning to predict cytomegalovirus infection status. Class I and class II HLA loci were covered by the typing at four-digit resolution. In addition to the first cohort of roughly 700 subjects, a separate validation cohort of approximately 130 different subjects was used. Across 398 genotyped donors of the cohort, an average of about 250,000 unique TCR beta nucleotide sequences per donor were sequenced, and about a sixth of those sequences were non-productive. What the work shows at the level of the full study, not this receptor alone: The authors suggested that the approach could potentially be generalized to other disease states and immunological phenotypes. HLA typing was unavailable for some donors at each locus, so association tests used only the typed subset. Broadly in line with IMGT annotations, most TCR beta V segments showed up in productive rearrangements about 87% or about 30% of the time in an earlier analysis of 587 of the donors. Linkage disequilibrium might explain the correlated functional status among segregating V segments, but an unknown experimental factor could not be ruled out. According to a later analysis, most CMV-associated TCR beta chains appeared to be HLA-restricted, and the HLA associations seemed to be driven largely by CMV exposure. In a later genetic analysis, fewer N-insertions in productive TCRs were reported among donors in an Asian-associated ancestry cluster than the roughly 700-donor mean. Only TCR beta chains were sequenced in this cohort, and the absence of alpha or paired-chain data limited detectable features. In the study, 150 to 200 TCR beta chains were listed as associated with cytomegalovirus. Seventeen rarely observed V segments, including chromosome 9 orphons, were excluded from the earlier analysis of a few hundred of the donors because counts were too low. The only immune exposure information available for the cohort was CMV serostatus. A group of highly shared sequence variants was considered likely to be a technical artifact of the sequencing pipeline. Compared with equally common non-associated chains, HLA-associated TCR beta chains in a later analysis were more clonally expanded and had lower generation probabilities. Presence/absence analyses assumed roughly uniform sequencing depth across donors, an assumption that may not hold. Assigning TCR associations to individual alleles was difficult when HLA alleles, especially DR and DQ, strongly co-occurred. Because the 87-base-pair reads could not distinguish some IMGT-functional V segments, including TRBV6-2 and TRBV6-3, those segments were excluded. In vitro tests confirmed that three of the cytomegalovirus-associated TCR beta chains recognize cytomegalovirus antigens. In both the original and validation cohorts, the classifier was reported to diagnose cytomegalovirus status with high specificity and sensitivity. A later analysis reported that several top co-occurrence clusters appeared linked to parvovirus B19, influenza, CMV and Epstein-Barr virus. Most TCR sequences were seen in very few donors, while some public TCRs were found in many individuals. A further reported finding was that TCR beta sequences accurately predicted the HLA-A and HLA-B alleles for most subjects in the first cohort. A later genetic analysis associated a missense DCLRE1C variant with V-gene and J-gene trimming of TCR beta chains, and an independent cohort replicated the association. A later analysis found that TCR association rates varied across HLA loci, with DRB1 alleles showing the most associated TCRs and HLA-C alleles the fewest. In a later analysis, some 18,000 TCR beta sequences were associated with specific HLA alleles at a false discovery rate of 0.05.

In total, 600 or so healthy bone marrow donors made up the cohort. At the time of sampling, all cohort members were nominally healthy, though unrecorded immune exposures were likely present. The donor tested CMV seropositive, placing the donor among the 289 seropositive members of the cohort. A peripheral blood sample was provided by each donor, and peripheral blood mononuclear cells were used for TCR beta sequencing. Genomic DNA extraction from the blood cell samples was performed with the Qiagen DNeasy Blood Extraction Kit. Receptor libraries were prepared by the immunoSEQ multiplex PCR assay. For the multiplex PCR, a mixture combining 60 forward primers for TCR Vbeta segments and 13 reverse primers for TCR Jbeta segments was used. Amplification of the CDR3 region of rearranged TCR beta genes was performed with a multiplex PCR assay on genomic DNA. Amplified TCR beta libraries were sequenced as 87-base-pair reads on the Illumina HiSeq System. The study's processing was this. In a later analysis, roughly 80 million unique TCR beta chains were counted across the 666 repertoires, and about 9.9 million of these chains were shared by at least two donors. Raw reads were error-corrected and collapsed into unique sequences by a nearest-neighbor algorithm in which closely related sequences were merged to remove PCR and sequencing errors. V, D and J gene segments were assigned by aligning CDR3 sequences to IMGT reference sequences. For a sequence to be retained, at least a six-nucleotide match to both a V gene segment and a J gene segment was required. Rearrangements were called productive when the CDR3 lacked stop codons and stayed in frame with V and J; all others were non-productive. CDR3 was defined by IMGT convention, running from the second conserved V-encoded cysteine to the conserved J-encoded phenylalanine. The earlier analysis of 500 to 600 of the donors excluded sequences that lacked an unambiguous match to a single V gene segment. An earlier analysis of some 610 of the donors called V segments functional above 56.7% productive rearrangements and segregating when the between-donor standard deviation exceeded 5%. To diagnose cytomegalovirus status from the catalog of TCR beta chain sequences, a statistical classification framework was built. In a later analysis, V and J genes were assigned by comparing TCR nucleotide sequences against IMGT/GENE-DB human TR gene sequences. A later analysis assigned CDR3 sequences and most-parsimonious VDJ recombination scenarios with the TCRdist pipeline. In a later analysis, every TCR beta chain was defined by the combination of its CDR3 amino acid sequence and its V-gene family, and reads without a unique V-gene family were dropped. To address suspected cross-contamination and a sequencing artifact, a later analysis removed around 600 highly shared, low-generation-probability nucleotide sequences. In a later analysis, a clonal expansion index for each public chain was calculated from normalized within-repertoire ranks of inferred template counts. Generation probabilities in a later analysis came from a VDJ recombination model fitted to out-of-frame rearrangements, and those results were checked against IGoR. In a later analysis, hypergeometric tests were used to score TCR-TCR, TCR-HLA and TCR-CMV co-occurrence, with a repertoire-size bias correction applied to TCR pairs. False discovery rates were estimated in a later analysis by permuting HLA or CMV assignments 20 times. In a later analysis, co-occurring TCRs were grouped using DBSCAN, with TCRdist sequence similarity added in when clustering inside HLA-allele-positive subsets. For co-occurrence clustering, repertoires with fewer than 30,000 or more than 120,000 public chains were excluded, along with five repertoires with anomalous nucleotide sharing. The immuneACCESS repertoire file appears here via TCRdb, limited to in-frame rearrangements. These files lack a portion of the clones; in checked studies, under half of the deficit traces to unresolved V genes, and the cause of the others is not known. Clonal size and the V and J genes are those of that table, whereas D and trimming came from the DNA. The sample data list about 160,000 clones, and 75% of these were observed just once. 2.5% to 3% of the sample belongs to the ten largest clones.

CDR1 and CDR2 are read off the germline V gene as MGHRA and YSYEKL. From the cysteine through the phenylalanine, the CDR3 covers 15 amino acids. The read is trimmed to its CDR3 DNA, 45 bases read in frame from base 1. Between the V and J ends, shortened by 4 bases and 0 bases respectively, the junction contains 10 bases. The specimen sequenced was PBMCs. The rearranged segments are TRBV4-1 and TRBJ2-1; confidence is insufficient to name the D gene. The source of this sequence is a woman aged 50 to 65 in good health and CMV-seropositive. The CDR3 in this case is CASSLEESSYNEQFF. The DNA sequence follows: TGCGCCAGCAGCCTCGAGGAGAGCTCCTACAATGAGCAGTTCTTC.